What follows are 27 T cell receptor beta chains derived from one specimen sequenced in a study of shared clonotypes between healthy human individuals. The data were produced by immunoSEQ multiplex PCR, yet TCRdb's version contains in-frame clones alone and is incomplete. The repertoire consists of about 2.5 million clones, with less than 95% occurring once and the leading ten covering around 0.4%. Sequenced material: naive CD4+ T cells from PBMCs. Subset in this sample: CD45RA+ positively selected. The receptors here all came from a man aged 18 to 29 in good health. Some clones in this sample may be carry-over from other donors' samples.

The V call is TRBV19, the J call TRBJ2-7, with D tentatively TRBD1 (5 bases). CDR3 length equals 15 residues. CDR1 and CDR2 from the germline V gene are LNHDA and SQIVND (reference sequence). The V end was cut by 0 bases, the J end by 6 bases, with 15 bases between. The DNA for the CDR3 is TGTGCCAGTAGTATAGATCGACGGGCAGGGCCCGAGCAGTACTTC. It yields the protein CASSIDRRAGPEQYF.

The gene calls are TRBV29-1 and TRBJ2-5; a possible D gene is TRBD2 (5 bases). With 1 base removed from V and 0 bases from J, the gap between germline ends came to 12 bases. Germline values: CDR1 SQVTM, CDR2 ANQGSEA. This CDR3 contains 15 residues. The CDR3 DNA reads TGCAGCGTTGAAGTTGGACTCTTGTACCAAGAGACCCAGTACTTC. It yields the protein CSVEVGLLYQETQYF. Together with reference TRBV29-1 and TRBJ2-5, the CDR3 gives the full variable domain: SAVISQKPSRDICQRGTSLTIQCQVDSQVTMMFWYRQQPGQSLTLIATANQGSEATYESGFVIDKFPISRPNLTFSTLTVSNMSPEDSSIYLCSVEVGLLYQETQYFGPGTRLLVL.

The rearrangement joins TRBV6-5 to TRBJ2-7, with D perhaps matching TRBD2 (5 bases). Germline values: CDR1 MNHEY, CDR2 SVGAGI. The V and J ends lost 4 bases and 4 bases respectively, with 14 bases between them. The CDR3 loop spans 14 amino acids. The CDR3 DNA sequence: TGTGCCAGCAGTTCCCCCACGGGGAATTACGAGCAGTACTTC. This encodes CASSSPTGNYEQYF.

Details on this clone: The sample contains more than one DNA sequence encoding this CDR3. The chain is built from TRBV20-1 and TRBJ1-3; 9 bases fit TRBD1. V gave up 5 bases and J gave up 7 bases; unmatched junction bases: 0. Germline loops: CDR1 DFQATT, CDR2 SNEGSKA (reference sequence). The CDR3 is 11 amino acids. CDR3 DNA sequence: TGCAGTGCTGGGACAGGGAACACCATATATTTT. Amino acid sequence: CSAGTGNTIYF.

The rearrangement links TRBV7-2 to TRBJ2-4; D may be TRBD1 (6 bases). CDR3 length: 13 amino acids. Deletions cut 7 bases from V and 8 bases from J, with 15 bases between. CDR1 is SGHTA and CDR2 is FQGNSA in the germline V gene. CDR3 sequence: CASTPGQGHIQYF. The CDR3, as DNA: TGTGCCAGCACCCCGGGGCAGGGGCACATTCAGTACTTC.

With respect to this clone: A junction boundary mismatches the germline segment, possibly from a read error. The chain employs TRBV7-3 and TRBJ2-2; 10 nucleotides line up with TRBD1. CDR3 length: 13 residues. Germline V lookup: CDR1 SGHTA, CDR2 FQGTGA. In DNA form, the CDR3 reads TGTGCCAGCAGCTCTTCCCGGACAGGGGGGCTGTTTTTT. Translation: CASSSSRTGGLFF.

The CDR3 spells CASSPGMGKQFF. Here the CDR3 DNA reads TGTGCCAGCTCACCAGGGATGGGGAAGCAGTTCTTC. The chain carries TRBV18 and TRBJ2-1; no firm D call. CDR1 and CDR2 from the germline V gene are KGHSH and LQKENI. The CDR3 has 12 amino acids. Trimming left V 2 bases short and J 11 bases short, with 10 bases between.

The chain joins TRBV10-1 to TRBJ1-1, with 11 bases fitting TRBD1. V dropped 11 bases and J dropped 4; count of bases not matched to a gene: 6. The germline CDR1 and CDR2 sequences are WNHNN and SYGVQD (reference sequence). The CDR3 length is 13 residues. The CDR3 sequence: CARGQGAVTEAFF. The CDR3 DNA sequence: TGCGCCCGCGGACAGGGGGCGGTCACTGAAGCTTTCTTT.

The V and J genes are TRBV6-1 and TRBJ2-5; D might be TRBD1 or TRBD2, each matching 7 bases. Per the germline V gene, CDR1 is MNHNS and CDR2 is SASEGT. The CDR3 is 14 residues long. V lost 8 bases and J 5 bases, leaving 18 bases between the germline ends. The CDR3 reads CASFGAGGGETQYF. The CDR3 DNA is TGTGCCAGCTTCGGGGCAGGGGGAGGGGAGACCCAGTACTTC.

This clone was counted a single time. The V and J genes are TRBV5-4 and TRBJ1-2, with TRBD1 matching over 12 bases. The CDR3 runs 17 residues. J gave up 6 bases and V 3 bases, and 12 bases lay outside the gene matches. The germline CDR1 and CDR2 sequences are SGHNT and YYREEE (reference sequence). The DNA for the CDR3 is TGTGCCAGCAGCTCCCCGAAGGGACAGGGGGCGGAACATGGCTACACCTTC. Translation gives CASSSPKGQGAEHGYTF.

Concerning this clone itself: The same CDR3 is also encoded by other DNA sequences in this sample. The chain employs TRBV18 and TRBJ1-1, with 8 bases aligning to TRBD1. CDR1 and CDR2 (germline): KGHSH, LQKENI. Trimming cost V 4 bases and J 4 bases; bases outside gene matches: 2. The CDR3 extends over 13 amino acids. CDR3 nucleotides: TGTGCCAGCTCACTAACAGGGGGCACTGAAGCTTTCTTT. Protein sequence: CASSLTGGTEAFF.

The J gene is TRBJ2-7, the V gene TRBV6-7; perhaps TRBD2 as D (6 bases). TRBV6-7 falls under the ORF class, with uncertain function. With 2 bases removed from V and 4 bases from J, the gap between germline ends came to 21 bases. The CDR3 totals 17 residues. The CDR3 protein is CASSYGGGEFLVYEQYF. The CDR3 region has the DNA TGTGCCAGCAGTTACGGGGGAGGAGAATTCCTAGTATACGAGCAGTACTTC.

The chain uses TRBV11-2 and TRBJ2-1; 11 bases match TRBD2. The V and J ends lost 5 bases and 4 bases, in that order; junction bases with no gene match: 4. CDR1 SGHAT and CDR2 FQNNGV come from the germline V gene. The CDR3 covers 15 residues. The CDR3 bases are TGTGCCAGCAGCGGGACTAGCGGCAAGTACAATGAGCAGTTCTTC. Protein: CASSGTSGKYNEQFF.

The gene calls are TRBV7-3 and TRBJ2-2, with D hard to call. CDR3 size: 14 residues. CDR1 and CDR2 (germline): SGHTA, FQGTGA. Trimming pared 4 bases from V and 1 base from J, leaving 7 bases between. The CDR3 here is CASSSRMNTGELFF. The CDR3 nucleotides read TGTGCCAGCAGCTCCCGTATGAACACCGGGGAGCTGTTTTTT.

This chain connects TRBV11-3 to TRBJ2-5; 7 nucleotides agree with TRBD1. CDR3 length equals 13 residues. With V trimmed by 5 bases and J by 3 bases, 3 bases remained unmatched. The germline gives CDR1 SGHNT, CDR2 YENEEA. As DNA, the CDR3 is TGTGCCAGCAGCCCCCAGGGGGAAGAGACCCAGTACTTC. Encoded protein: CASSPQGEETQYF.

Details on this clone: In the same sample, other DNA sequences code for this CDR3. The chain carries TRBV5-6 and TRBJ2-7; D unresolved. Looked up from germline, CDR1 is SGHDT and CDR2 is YYEEEE. The CDR3 spans 11 residues. Trimming took 0 bases from V and 5 from J, leaving 3 bases between them. This CDR3 is CASSLGDEQYF. The DNA for the CDR3 is TGTGCCAGCAGCTTGGGGGACGAGCAGTACTTC.

The V and J genes are TRBV5-1 and TRBJ2-5; no clear D gene. The ends were cut back, 2 bases at V and 2 bases at J, with 7 bases in the middle. The CDR3 is 13 residues long. CDR1 and CDR2 (germline): SGHRS, YFSETQ. CDR3 region: CASSLAFQETQYF. The CDR3 coding sequence is TGCGCCAGCAGCTTAGCGTTTCAAGAGACCCAGTACTTC.

The gene calls are TRBV7-2 and TRBJ1-1; perhaps TRBD1 as D (6 bases). Trimming removed 5 bases at V and 0 bases at J, with 13 bases between. CDR3 size: 15 residues. CDR1 is SGHTA and CDR2 is FQGNSA in the germline V gene. CDR3 sequence (DNA): TGTGCCAGCAGCCCCGATGGGACATTGAACACTGAAGCTTTCTTT. The encoded protein is CASSPDGTLNTEAFF.

The chain has TRBV6-5 and TRBJ2-5; the D gene is possibly TRBD2 (6 bases). Per germline, CDR1 MNHEY and CDR2 SVGAGI. The CDR3 totals 16 residues. V was clipped by 4 bases and J by 4 bases, with 19 bases between them. CDR3 in amino acids: CASSSQLTGTAETQYF. The CDR3 DNA is TGTGCCAGCAGTTCACAACTAACCGGGACTGCAGAGACCCAGTACTTC.

The chain is built from TRBV30 and TRBJ2-1; D possibly uses TRBD1 or TRBD2 (5 bases each). CDR1 is GTSNPN and CDR2 is SVGIG in the germline V gene (reference sequence). This CDR3 has 14 amino acids. V was shortened by 4 bases and J by 9 bases, with 19 bases between the two germline ends. The CDR3 sequence is CAWNRWDGRGEQFF. CDR3 bases: TGTGCCTGGAATAGGTGGGACGGTCGGGGTGAGCAGTTCTTC.

The V call is TRBV28, the J call TRBJ2-7, with 9 bases fitting TRBD2. The V gene end was trimmed by 3 bases and the J gene end by 4 bases; junction bases not matched to a gene: 4. The V gene's germline CDR1 is MDHEN and CDR2 SYDVKM. This CDR3 contains 14 residues. The CDR3 nucleotides read TGTGCCAGCAGTTTTAGCGGGAGTGTATACGAGCAGTACTTC. Its protein product is CASSFSGSVYEQYF.

J is TRBJ2-5 and V is TRBV5-4; D possibly matches TRBD1 or TRBD2 (6 bases each). The CDR3 is 15 amino acids. Germline assignment: CDR1 SGHNT and CDR2 YYREEE (reference sequence). V was pared by 0 bases and J by 3 bases, with 12 bases between. The CDR3 loop is CASSLGGAGKETQYF. In nucleotides, the CDR3 is TGTGCCAGCAGCTTGGGGGGGGCTGGGAAAGAGACCCAGTACTTC.

The V call is TRBV14, the J call TRBJ2-7, with D perhaps assigned TRBD1 or TRBD2 (5 bases each). CDR3 length: 18 residues. The V gene lost 1 base and the J gene lost 3 bases, with 22 bases spanning the gap. Germline V gene data show CDR1 as SGHDN and CDR2 as FVKESK. CDR3 sequence: CASSQAGWGGPSRYEQYF. The CDR3 DNA reads as TGTGCCAGCAGCCAAGCGGGGTGGGGCGGACCATCCCGCTACGAGCAGTACTTC. The full variable domain, completed using reference TRBV14 and TRBJ2-7, is EAGVTQFPSHSVIEKGQTVTLRCDPISGHDNLYWYRRVMGKEIKFLLHFVKESKQDESGMPNNRFLAERTGGTYSTLKVQPAELEDSGVYFCASSQAGWGGPSRYEQYFGPGTRLTVT.

The chain joins TRBV25-1 to TRBJ1-4; perhaps TRBD1 as D (6 bases). Trimming shortened V by 2 bases and J by 11 bases, and 9 bases separated the two germline ends. Germline V CDR1 and CDR2: MGHDK, SYGVNS. This CDR3 contains 12 residues. The CDR3 region has the DNA TGTGCCAGCAGTGAACCAGGGGAGAAACTGTTTTTT. Its protein product is CASSEPGEKLFF.

The chain carries TRBV5-1 and TRBJ2-7, with TRBD1 matching 8 bases. Germline V gene sequence: CDR1 SGHRS, CDR2 YFSETQ. The ends lost 0 bases at V and 2 bases at J; junction bases unmatched: 4. The CDR3 spans 15 residues. For the CDR3, the DNA is TGCGCCAGCAGCTTGGCAGGGGGCCCCGCCTACGAGCAGTACTTC. This codes for CASSLAGGPAYEQYF.

The chain employs TRBV7-8 and TRBJ1-5; D unclear. The V gene lost 5 bases and the J gene lost 11 bases, with 13 bases spanning the gap. Germline V gene sequence: CDR1 SGHVS, CDR2 FQNEAQ. The CDR3 is made up of 12 amino acids. CDR3 loop: CASSPSGWAQHF. The CDR3 DNA reads TGTGCCAGCAGCCCCTCCGGGTGGGCCCAGCATTTT. Using reference TRBV7-8 and TRBJ1-5 for the parts outside the CDR3, the full variable domain is GAGVSQSPRYKVAKRGQDVALRCDPISGHVSLFWYQQALGQGPEFLTYFQNEAQLDKSGLPSDRFFAERPEGSVSTLKIQRTQQEDSAVYLCASSPSGWAQHFGDGTRLSIL.

V is TRBV7-2 and J is TRBJ2-3; 10 bases map to TRBD2. The CDR3 spans 17 residues. Germline V gene data show CDR1 as SGHTA and CDR2 as FQGNSA. J lost 0 bases, V lost 4 bases, and 7 bases had no gene match. The CDR3: CASSSQGLAASTDTQYF. The CDR3 region has the DNA TGTGCCAGCAGCTCTCAAGGACTAGCGGCTAGCACAGATACGCAGTATTTT. Combining the CDR3 with reference TRBV7-2 and TRBJ2-3 gives the whole variable domain GAGVSQSPSNKVTEKGKDVELRCDPISGHTALYWYRQSLGQGLEFLIYFQGNSAPDKSGLPSDRFSAERTGGSVSTLTIQRTQQEDSAVYLCASSSQGLAASTDTQYFGPGTRLTVL.